One and the same sample provided the 27 T cell receptor beta chains below, sequenced in a study of molecular identifiers for immune sequencing clone quantification. TCRdb re-called the PCR reads with MiXCR, one entry per CDR3 protein. Of some 580,000 distinct CDR3 sequences in the sample, roughly 25% were seen once. Sequenced: naive CD8+ T cells from blood, with Jurkat cell RNA spiked in. The subset: FACS-sorted CD8+CD4-CCR7+CD45RA+ naive T cells. The receptor source for this set is a human donor in good health. Some libraries in this study had Jurkat cell RNA spiked in.

This clonotype was counted ten times or more. The chain links TRBV25-1 to TRBJ2-7; a weak D match, TRBD2 (6 bases). Between the trimmed V and J ends, which lost 4 bases and 9 bases, there was a span of 22 bases. Germline CDR1 is MGHDK and CDR2 is SYGVNS. This CDR3 has 15 amino acids. The CDR3 loop is CASSGGREFGWGQYF. DNA for the CDR3: TGTGCCAGCAGTGGAGGACGGGAGTTTGGATGGGGGCAGTACTTC.

The sample holds a few counts of this clonotype. The genes are TRBV5-1 and TRBJ1-1; weak D call: TRBD1 (5 bases). The V gene's germline CDR1 is SGHRS and CDR2 YFSETQ. The CDR3 spans 14 residues. The V and J ends lost 4 bases and 1 base respectively, with 11 bases between them. The CDR3 DNA is TGCGCCAGCAGCCAGTCGGGGGGGAACACTGAAGCTTTCTTT. Translated, it gives CASSQSGGNTEAFF.

Remarks on this clonotype: This may be a read error, as it is one base from a much larger clone. The chain couples TRBV20-1 to TRBJ2-2, with TRBD2 as a possible D gene (7 bases). Trimming took off 1 base at V and 3 bases at J, with 15 bases between the two ends. Germline assignment: CDR1 DFQATT and CDR2 SNEGSKA (reference sequence). This CDR3 comprises 16 residues. CDR3 region: CSARVLGGADTGELFF. DNA of the CDR3: TGCAGTGCTAGAGTTCTGGGGGGGGCAGACACCGGGGAGCTGTTTTTT.

V usage is TRBV5-6 and J usage is TRBJ1-5; maybe TRBD1 (6 bases). V was trimmed by 4 bases and J by 4 bases, leaving 18 bases between them. The CDR3 runs to 16 residues. The germline gives CDR1 SGHDT, CDR2 YYEEEE. CDR3 sequence: CASSANRDRWNQPQHF. CDR3 DNA sequence: TGTGCCAGCAGCGCCAACAGGGATCGATGGAATCAGCCCCAGCATTTT.

The chain combines TRBV28 with TRBJ2-2, with a possible D match to TRBD2 (6 bases). Germline assignment: CDR1 MDHEN and CDR2 SYDVKM. There are 18 residues in the CDR3. V lost 1 base, J lost 4 bases, and 19 bases lay in between. CDR3 loop: CASSLSSKGGDGTGELFF. CDR3 bases: TGTGCCAGCAGTTTATCGTCTAAAGGAGGGGACGGCACCGGGGAGCTGTTTTTT. The entire variable domain, with the rest obtained from reference TRBV28 and TRBJ2-2, is as follows: DVKVTQSSRYLVKRTGEKVFLECVQDMDHENMFWYRQDPGLGLRLIYFSYDVKMKEKGDIPEGYSVSREKKERFSLILESASTNQTSMYLCASSLSSKGGDGTGELFFGEGSRLTVL.

This clonotype was seen ten or more times. The V and J genes are TRBV9 and TRBJ1-1; D ambiguous. Trimming took 0 bases from V and 1 from J, leaving 7 bases between them. Germline loops: CDR1 SGDLS, CDR2 YYNGEE. CDR3 size: 14 residues. CDR3 nucleotides: TGTGCCAGCAGCGTAGTAGGCTCGAACACTGAAGCTTTCTTT. The encoded protein is CASSVVGSNTEAFF.

This clonotype was seen repeatedly, ten times or more. The V call is TRBV7-2, the J call TRBJ2-7, with 8 positions matching TRBD2. CDR1 SGHTA and CDR2 FQGNSA come from the germline V gene. The junction had 8 bases not matched to a gene; V was cut back by 1 base and J by 6 bases. This CDR3 is built from 15 residues. The CDR3 is CASSLGPGGAGEQYF. The CDR3 DNA sequence: TGTGCCAGCAGCTTAGGTCCGGGAGGGGCAGGCGAGCAGTACTTC.

The chain employs TRBV19 and TRBJ1-1; no reliable D call. Germline values: CDR1 LNHDA, CDR2 SQIVND (reference sequence). V shed 10 bases and J shed 0 bases, with 18 bases lying between them. The CDR3 loop spans 15 amino acids. DNA for the CDR3: TGTGCCACCAAAGCCAACAGCCTCATGAACACTGAAGCTTTCTTT. Amino acid sequence: CATKANSLMNTEAFF.

CDR3 DNA sequence: TGCGCCAGCAGCCAGATGACGAGTAATGAGCAGTTCTTC. Residues: CASSQMTSNEQFF. V gene TRBV4-1 combines with J gene TRBJ2-1; D is uncertain. Germline V gene data show CDR1 as MGHRA and CDR2 as YSYEKL. This CDR3 is 13 amino acids long. V was clipped by 3 bases and J by 7 bases, with 10 bases between them.

This clonotype occurred many times. This chain connects TRBV5-6 to TRBJ2-5; possibly TRBD1 for D (5 bases). V lost 3 bases and J lost 1, with 13 bases in between. The V gene's germline CDR1 is SGHDT and CDR2 YYEEEE. The CDR3 has 15 residues. The CDR3 coding sequence is TGTGCCAGCAGCTCCCGTTTAGGGGTCCAAGAGACCCAGTACTTC. Translation gives CASSSRLGVQETQYF.

V is TRBV6-2 or TRBV6-3 and J is TRBJ2-7; D call uncertain. The V and J ends lost 3 bases and 5 bases respectively, with 8 bases between them. There are 12 residues in the CDR3. The germline CDR1 and CDR2 sequences are MNHEY and SVGEGT. The CDR3 nucleotides are TGTGCCAGCAGTTATTGGGTGGACGAGCAGTACTTC. Translated: CASSYWVDEQYF.

This clonotype was counted at least ten times. The V and J genes are TRBV12-3 or TRBV12-4 and TRBJ2-3; TRBD2 is a possible D gene (5 bases). The CDR3 loop spans 13 amino acids. V lost 7 bases and J 4 bases, leaving 12 bases between the germline ends. The CDR3 reads CASIDRDADTQYF. CDR3 nucleotides: TGTGCCAGCATTGATCGGGATGCAGATACGCAGTATTTT.

Ten or more counts support this clonotype. The rearrangement uses TRBV29-1 and TRBJ1-2; 9 nucleotides line up with TRBD1. CDR3 length: 15 residues. V lost 0 bases and J lost 1; bases outside the gene matches: 3. CDR1 and CDR2 (germline): SQVTM, ANQGSEA. CDR3 nucleotides: TGCAGCGTTGAAGATTGGACAGGGGATAACTATGGCTACACCTTC. This translates into CSVEDWTGDNYGYTF.

The genes are TRBV5-4 and TRBJ1-4; TRBD1 matches at 9 bases. The germline V gene encodes CDR1 SGHNT and CDR2 YYREEE (reference sequence). The J segment lost 7 bases and the V segment lost 4 bases, leaving 8 bases of the junction unmatched. This CDR3 spans 15 amino acids. CDR3 residues: CASSRDRDESEKLFF. The CDR3 DNA reads as TGTGCCAGCAGCCGGGACAGGGACGAAAGTGAAAAACTGTTTTTT.

This clonotype has only one observation. The chain uses TRBV28 and TRBJ2-2; D not resolved. Trimming pared 5 bases from V and 12 bases from J, leaving 25 bases between. The CDR3 is 16 amino acids. The germline V gene encodes CDR1 MDHEN and CDR2 SYDVKM. CDR3 sequence: CASSPQPRPRTEKLFF. In nucleotides, the CDR3 is TGTGCCAGCAGTCCCCAACCAAGACCCCGCACCGAAAAGCTGTTTTTT.

This clonotype has a count of ten or more. The V call is TRBV6-1, the J call TRBJ2-3; D is tentatively TRBD1 or TRBD2 (5 bases each). In germline, CDR1 is MNHNS, CDR2 SASEGT. The CDR3 length is 17 residues. The germline V and J ends were trimmed by 3 bases and 4 bases, with 20 bases remaining between them. The CDR3: CASSESPGTQPPDTQYF. The CDR3 DNA reads as TGTGCCAGCAGTGAGTCACCCGGGACCCAACCCCCAGATACGCAGTATTTT.

With regard to this clonotype: Possible read error: a much larger clone is one base away. The rearrangement uses TRBV21-1 and TRBJ1-1; TRBD1 is the table's D call and was not checked against the DNA. TRBV21-1 has pseudogene status. This CDR3 is built from 18 residues. The CDR3 DNA follows: TGTGCCAGCAGCAAACGGGAACAGGGGGCCCCCCAAGGCACTGAAGCTTTCTTT. It encodes CASSKREQGAPQGTEAFF.

In this sample, this clonotype turned up many times. This sequence joins TRBV7-6 and TRBJ2-3, with 7 bases fitting TRBD2. From germline, CDR1 is SGHVS and CDR2 FNYEAQ. This CDR3 region has 16 residues. With 0 bases clipped from V and 0 bases from J, the junction kept 3 bases outside the gene matches. The CDR3 loop reads CASSLAGAGSTDTQYF. CDR3 DNA sequence: TGTGCCAGCAGCTTAGCGGGAGCGGGGAGCACAGATACGCAGTATTTT. Complete variable domain (other parts from reference TRBV7-6 and TRBJ2-3): GAGVSQSPRYKVTKRGQDVALRCDPISGHVSLYWYRQALGQGPEFLTYFNYEAQQDKSGLPNDRFSAERPEGSISTLTIQRTEQRDSAMYRCASSLAGAGSTDTQYFGPGTRLTVL.

This clonotype was seen more than once but under ten times. The chain has TRBV2 and TRBJ1-2; D remains ambiguous. The CDR3 has 11 amino acids. CDR1 and CDR2 (germline): SNHLY, FYNNEI. Trimming shortened V by 8 bases and J by 6 bases, and 10 bases separated the two germline ends. The chain's CDR3 is CASLSGNGYTF. The CDR3 DNA is TGTGCCAGCCTCTCCGGGAATGGCTACACCTTC.

A few counts support this clonotype. The V gene is TRBV19, the J gene TRBJ2-7; a weak D match, TRBD1 (6 bases). V shed 5 bases and J shed 5 bases, with 13 bases lying between them. CDR1 is LNHDA, CDR2 SQIVND, per germline (reference sequence). The CDR3 is made up of 13 amino acids. CDR3 protein: CASSGTSRHEQYF. CDR3 nucleotide sequence: TGTGCCAGTAGTGGGACATCTAGGCACGAGCAGTACTTC.

The CDR3 spells CASSVGVGASYEQYF. CDR3 DNA: TGTGCCAGCAGCGTAGGAGTGGGCGCGAGCTACGAGCAGTACTTC. The chain links TRBV9 to TRBJ2-7, with no clear D. Germline V gene lookup returns CDR1 SGDLS and CDR2 YYNGEE. The V and J ends lost 0 bases and 3 bases respectively, with 13 bases between them. The CDR3 spans 15 residues.

On this clonotype itself: This could be a read error, since a much larger clone is one nucleotide away. The chain joins TRBV12-3 or TRBV12-4 to TRBJ1-5; D unclear. CDR3 length equals 12 residues. In nucleotides, the CDR3 is TGTGCCAGCGGTAATAGTAATCAGCCCCAGCAGTTT. It specifies CASGNSNQPQQF.

Concerning this clonotype: This clone may be a read error of a much larger clone one base away. The V gene is TRBV28, the J gene TRBJ1-5; D is uncertain. Germline V lookup: CDR1 MDHEN, CDR2 SYDVKM. CDR3 length: 12 residues. The germline V and J ends were trimmed by 8 bases and 3 bases, with 8 bases remaining between them. The CDR3 region is CASAGINQPQHF. CDR3 nucleotides: TGTGCCAGCGCGGGGATCAATCAGCCCCAGCATTTT.

V gene TRBV30 combines with J gene TRBJ2-2, with D possibly being TRBD1 or TRBD2 (7 bases each). Germline V gives CDR1 GTSNPN, CDR2 SVGIG (reference sequence). The CDR3 covers 15 residues. Trimming left V 3 bases short and J 0 bases short, with 11 bases between. The CDR3 loop is CAWRAGGANTGELFF. CDR3 nucleotide sequence: TGTGCCTGGAGAGCAGGGGGGGCGAACACCGGGGAGCTGTTTTTT.

V and J are TRBV30 and TRBJ1-2; TRBD1 aligns across 7 bases. Germline trimming cut 5 bases from V and 4 bases from J; bases unmatched to any gene: 1. Per germline, CDR1 GTSNPN and CDR2 SVGIG (reference sequence). This CDR3 is 11 amino acids long. The CDR3 coding sequence is TGTGCCTGGGGGGACAGCTATGGCTACACCTTC. This codes for CAWGDSYGYTF.

This clonotype has ten or more counts. This chain uses TRBV6-2 or TRBV6-3 with TRBJ2-7, with TRBD2 matching 8 bases. J gave up 0 bases and V 10 bases, and 5 bases lay outside the gene matches. Per the germline V gene, CDR1 is MNHEY and CDR2 is SVGEGT. This CDR3 spans 13 amino acids. DNA of the CDR3: TGTGCCACTAGCGGGTCAAGCTCCTACGAGCAGTACTTC. Amino acids: CATSGSSSYEQYF.

Ten or more counts support this clonotype. The V gene is TRBV5-5, the J gene TRBJ2-3, with D unresolved. Germline assignment: CDR1 SGHKS and CDR2 YYEKEE (reference sequence). Trimming took off 6 bases at V and 3 bases at J, with 17 bases between the two ends. The CDR3 extends over 15 amino acids. In nucleotides, the CDR3 is TGTGCCAGCACCCCACTTGCCCCAGCTACAGATACGCAGTATTTT. Its translation is CASTPLAPATDTQYF.